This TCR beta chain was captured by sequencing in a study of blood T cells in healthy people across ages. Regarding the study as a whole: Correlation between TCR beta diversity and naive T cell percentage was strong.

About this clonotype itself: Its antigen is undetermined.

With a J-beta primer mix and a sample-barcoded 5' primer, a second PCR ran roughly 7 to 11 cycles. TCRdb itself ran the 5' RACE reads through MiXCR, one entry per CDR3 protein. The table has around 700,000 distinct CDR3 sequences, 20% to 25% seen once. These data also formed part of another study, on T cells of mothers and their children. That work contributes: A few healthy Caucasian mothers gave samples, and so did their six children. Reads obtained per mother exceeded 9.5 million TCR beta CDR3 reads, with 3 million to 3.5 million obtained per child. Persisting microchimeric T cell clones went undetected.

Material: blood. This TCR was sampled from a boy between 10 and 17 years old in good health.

The CDR3 nucleotides are TGTGCCAGCAGTTCGCCGACTAGCGGGGGTTACGAGCAGTACTTC. It specifies CASSSPTSGGYEQYF. The chain carries TRBV27 and TRBJ2-5; 12 nucleotides agree with TRBD2. The J call may not be correct, given that the DNA end is closer to TRBJ2-7. From germline, CDR1 is MNHEY and CDR2 SMNVEV (reference sequence). This CDR3 is built from 15 residues.